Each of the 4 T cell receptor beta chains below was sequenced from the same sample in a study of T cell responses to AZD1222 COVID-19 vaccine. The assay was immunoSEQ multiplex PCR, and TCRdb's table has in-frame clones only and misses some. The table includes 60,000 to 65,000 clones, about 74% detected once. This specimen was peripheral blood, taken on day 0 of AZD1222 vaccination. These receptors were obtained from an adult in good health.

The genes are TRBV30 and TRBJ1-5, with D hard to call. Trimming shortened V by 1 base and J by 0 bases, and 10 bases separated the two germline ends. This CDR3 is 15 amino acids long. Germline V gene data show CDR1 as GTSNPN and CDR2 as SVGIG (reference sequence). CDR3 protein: CAWSELGHSNQPQHF. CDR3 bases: TGTGCCTGGAGTGAATTGGGTCATAGCAATCAGCCCCAGCATTTT.

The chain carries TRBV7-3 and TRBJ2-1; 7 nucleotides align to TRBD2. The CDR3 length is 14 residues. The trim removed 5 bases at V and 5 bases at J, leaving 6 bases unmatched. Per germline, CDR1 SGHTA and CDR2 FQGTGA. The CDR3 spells CASSPRDYNNEQFF. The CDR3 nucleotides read TGTGCCAGCAGCCCCCGGGACTACAACAATGAGCAGTTCTTC.

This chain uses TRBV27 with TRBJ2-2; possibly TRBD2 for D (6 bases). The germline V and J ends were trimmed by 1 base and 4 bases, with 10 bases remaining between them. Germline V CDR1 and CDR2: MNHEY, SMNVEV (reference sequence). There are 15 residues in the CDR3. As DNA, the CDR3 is TGTGCCAGCAGTTTATTCGGCGGGATCACCGGGGAGCTGTTTTTT. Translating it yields CASSLFGGITGELFF.

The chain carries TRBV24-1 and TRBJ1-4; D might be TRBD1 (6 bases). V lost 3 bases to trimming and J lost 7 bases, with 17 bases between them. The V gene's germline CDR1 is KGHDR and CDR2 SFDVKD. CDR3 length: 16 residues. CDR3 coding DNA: TGTGCCACCAGTGATCCCTCGACAGGTGCGGGTGAAAAACTGTTTTTT. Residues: CATSDPSTGAGEKLFF.